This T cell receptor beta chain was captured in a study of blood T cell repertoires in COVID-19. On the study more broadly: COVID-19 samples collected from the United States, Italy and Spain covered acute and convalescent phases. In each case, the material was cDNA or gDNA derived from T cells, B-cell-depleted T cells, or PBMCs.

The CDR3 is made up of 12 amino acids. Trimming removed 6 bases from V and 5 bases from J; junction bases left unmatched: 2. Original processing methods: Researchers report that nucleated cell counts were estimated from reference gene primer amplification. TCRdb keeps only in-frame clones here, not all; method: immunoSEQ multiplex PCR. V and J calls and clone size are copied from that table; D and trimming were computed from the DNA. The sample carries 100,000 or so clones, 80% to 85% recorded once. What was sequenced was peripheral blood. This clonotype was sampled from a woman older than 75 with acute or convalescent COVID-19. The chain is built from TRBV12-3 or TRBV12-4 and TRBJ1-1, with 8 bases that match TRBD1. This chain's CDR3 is CASRDRVTEAFF. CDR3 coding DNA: TGTGCCAGCAGGGACAGGGTAACTGAAGCTTTCTTT.